This T cell receptor (beta chain) appears in the sequencing data of a study of metastatic and nonmetastatic thyroid tumors (dated by TCRdb to about 2020). Regarding the complete study: Repertoires were compared across peripheral blood and tumor or nodule tissue samples from malignant and benign thyroid patients. Overall results and qualifications from the work: In both blood and tumor samples, TCR beta diversity was reported to be significantly higher in malignant tumors than in benign nodules.

Before undergoing thyroid surgery, none of the patients had been given any kind of treatment. The study retrospectively analysed patient clinical samples collected from about 2012 to 2018 using T-cell receptor beta sequencing. Comment on this clone: There is no known antigen for this receptor. Per-base quality was not reported, and no clone a single base away is much larger than it.

The library came from PCR. Data came from an Illumina HiSeq 4000. The TCR beta-chain CDR3 region of each patient was profiled by high-throughput sequencing. On the authors' methods: A classifier to discriminate distant-metastatic papillary thyroid cancer patients was built from CDR3 differences across clinicopathological groups. To measure repertoire diversity the researchers used the Shannon index, while the Morisita-Horn index served to gauge how similar the tumor and blood repertoires were. The public sequencing data were trimmed at Q25 with fastp and processed into clonotypes with MiXCR by TCRdb, which kept only in-frame beta chains. TCRdb assigned the V and J calls; the authors' analysis was not used. This sample lists about 15,000 clones; about 32% were detected once. The leading ten clones occupy roughly 7.7% of the sample. Looking up the germline V gene yields CDR1 KGHSH and CDR2 LQKENI. From cysteine to phenylalanine, the CDR3 is 15 amino acids long. Only the CDR3 DNA stays, 45 bases, in frame from base 1. Deletion took 1 base off V and 3 bases off J, with a span of 9 bases between the germline ends.

The sample taken for sequencing was tumor tissue. This sequence uses TRBV18 and TRBJ2-2; the D gene remains uncertain. This clonotype was sampled from a female donor with papillary thyroid cancer or a benign thyroid nodule (not recorded which). Some clones in this sample may be carry-over from other donors' samples. The CDR3 protein sequence reads: CASSPQGPDTGELFF. The sequenced DNA: TGTGCCAGCTCACCACAGGGCCCAGACACCGGGGAGCTGTTTTTT. Extended through the reference TRBV18 and TRBJ2-2 proteins, this CDR3 yields the full variable domain: NAGVMQNPRHLVRRRGQEARLRCSPMKGHSHVYWYRQLPEEGLKFMVYLQKENIIDESGMPKERFSAEFPKEGPSILRIQQVVRGDSAAYFCASSPQGPDTGELFFGEGSRLTVL.